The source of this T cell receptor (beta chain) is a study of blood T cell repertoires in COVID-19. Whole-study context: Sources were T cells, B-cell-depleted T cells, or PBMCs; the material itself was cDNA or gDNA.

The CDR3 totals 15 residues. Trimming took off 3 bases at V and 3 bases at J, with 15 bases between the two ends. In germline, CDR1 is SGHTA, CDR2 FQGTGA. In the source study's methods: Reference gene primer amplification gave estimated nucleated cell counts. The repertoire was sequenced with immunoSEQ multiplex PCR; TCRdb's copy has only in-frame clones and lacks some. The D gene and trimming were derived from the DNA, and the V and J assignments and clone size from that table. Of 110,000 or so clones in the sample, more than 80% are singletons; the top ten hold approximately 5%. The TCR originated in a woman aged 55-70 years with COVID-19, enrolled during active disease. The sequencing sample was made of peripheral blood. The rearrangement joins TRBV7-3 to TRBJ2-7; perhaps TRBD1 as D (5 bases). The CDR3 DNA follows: TGTGCCAGCAGCTTGAGAAGGGGAAGCAGCTACGAGCAGTACTTC. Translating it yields CASSLRRGSSYEQYF.